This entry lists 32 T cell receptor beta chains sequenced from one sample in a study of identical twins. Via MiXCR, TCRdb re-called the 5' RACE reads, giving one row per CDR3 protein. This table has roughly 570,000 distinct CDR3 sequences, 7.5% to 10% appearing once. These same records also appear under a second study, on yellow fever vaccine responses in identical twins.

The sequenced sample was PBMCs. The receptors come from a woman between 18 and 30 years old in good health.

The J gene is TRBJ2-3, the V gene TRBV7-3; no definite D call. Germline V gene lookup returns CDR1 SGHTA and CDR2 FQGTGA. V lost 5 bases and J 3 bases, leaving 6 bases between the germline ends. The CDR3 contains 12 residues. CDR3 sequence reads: CASSIKTDTQYF. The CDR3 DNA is TGTGCCAGCAGCATAAAGACAGATACGCAGTATTTT.

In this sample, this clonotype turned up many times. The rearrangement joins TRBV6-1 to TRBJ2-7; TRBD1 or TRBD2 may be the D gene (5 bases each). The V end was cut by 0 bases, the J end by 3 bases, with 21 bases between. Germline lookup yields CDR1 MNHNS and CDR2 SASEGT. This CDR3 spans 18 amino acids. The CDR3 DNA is TGTGCCAGCAGTGAAGCGCGCGTCCCGGGGCAGGACCACTACGAGCAGTACTTC. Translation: CASSEARVPGQDHYEQYF.

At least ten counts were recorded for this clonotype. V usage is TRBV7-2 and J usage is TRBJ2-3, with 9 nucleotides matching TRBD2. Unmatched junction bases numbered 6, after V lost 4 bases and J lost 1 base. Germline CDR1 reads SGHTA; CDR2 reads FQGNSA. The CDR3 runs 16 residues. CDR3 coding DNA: TGTGCCAGCAGCTCCAAGCGGGAGGCCCGCACAGATACGCAGTATTTT. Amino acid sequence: CASSSKREARTDTQYF.

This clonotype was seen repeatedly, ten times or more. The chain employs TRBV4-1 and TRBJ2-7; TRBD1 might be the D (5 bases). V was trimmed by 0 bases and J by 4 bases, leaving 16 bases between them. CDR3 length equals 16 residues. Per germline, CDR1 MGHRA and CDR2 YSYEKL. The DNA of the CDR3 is TGCGCCAGCAGCCAAGAAGCCAGGGCCGTGGAGTACGAGCAGTACTTC. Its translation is CASSQEARAVEYEQYF.

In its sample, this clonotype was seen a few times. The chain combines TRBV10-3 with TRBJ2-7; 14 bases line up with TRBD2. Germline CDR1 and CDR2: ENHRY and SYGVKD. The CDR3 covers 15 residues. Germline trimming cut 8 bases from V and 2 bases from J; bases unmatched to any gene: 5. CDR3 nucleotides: TGTGCCATCGGGGGACTAGCGGGAGCGACCTACGAGCAGTACTTC. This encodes CAIGGLAGATYEQYF.

CDR3 coding DNA: TGTGCCAGCAGTTATACAGGGCTCTACAATGAGCAGTTCTTC. Amino acid sequence: CASSYTGLYNEQFF. This sequence joins TRBV6-2 or TRBV6-3 and TRBJ2-1, with D maybe TRBD1 (6 bases). The CDR3 has 14 residues. The germline V and J ends were trimmed by 3 bases and 3 bases, with 9 bases remaining between them. Germline CDR1 reads MNHEY; CDR2 reads SVGEGT.

Written as DNA, the CDR3 is TGTGCCAGCTCACCGGGGATACCCGGGACAGGGGCACTCGAGCAGTACTTC. This gives the protein CASSPGIPGTGALEQYF. The chain joins TRBV18 to TRBJ2-7; 10 bases are a match to TRBD1. Germline V gene lookup returns CDR1 KGHSH and CDR2 LQKENI. After removal of 3 bases from V and 6 bases from J, the junction contained 14 bases not matched to a gene. This CDR3 spans 17 amino acids.

The DNA of the CDR3 is TGTGCCAGCAGCAGTCTACATTGGAATGAGGCCGGGGAGCTGTTTTTT. It translates to CASSSLHWNEAGELFF. The chain joins TRBV7-9 to TRBJ2-2; D ambiguous. The germline CDR1 and CDR2 sequences are SEHNR and FQNEAQ (reference sequence). The CDR3 is 16 amino acids. Trimming cost V 5 bases and J 6 bases, with 19 bases left between them.

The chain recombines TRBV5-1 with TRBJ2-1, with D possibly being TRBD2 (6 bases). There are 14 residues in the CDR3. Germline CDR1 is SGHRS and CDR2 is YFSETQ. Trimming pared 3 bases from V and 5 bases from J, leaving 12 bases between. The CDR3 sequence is CASSSGTLNNEQFF. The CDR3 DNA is TGCGCCAGCAGCTCCGGGACTCTCAACAATGAGCAGTTCTTC.

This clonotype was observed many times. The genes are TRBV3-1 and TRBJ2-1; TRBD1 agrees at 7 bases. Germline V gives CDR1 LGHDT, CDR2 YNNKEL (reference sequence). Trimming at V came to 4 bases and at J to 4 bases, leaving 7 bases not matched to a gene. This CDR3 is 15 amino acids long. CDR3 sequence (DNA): TGTGCCAGCAGCCTCCTAGGGGGCGCTTACAATGAGCAGTTCTTC. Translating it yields CASSLLGGAYNEQFF.

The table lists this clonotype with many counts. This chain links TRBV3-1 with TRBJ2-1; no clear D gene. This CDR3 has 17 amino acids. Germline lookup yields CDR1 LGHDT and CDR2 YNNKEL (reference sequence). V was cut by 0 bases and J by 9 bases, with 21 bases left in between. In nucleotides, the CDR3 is TGTGCCAGCAGCCAAGATACGGCGGTACCCCCATCAATTGAGCAGTTCTTC. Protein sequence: CASSQDTAVPPSIEQFF.

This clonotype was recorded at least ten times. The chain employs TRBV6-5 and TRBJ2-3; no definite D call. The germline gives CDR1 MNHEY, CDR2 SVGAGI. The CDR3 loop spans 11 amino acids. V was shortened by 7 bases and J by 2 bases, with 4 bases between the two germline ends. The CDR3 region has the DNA TGTGCCAGCACGACCACAGATACGCAGTATTTT. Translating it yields CASTTTDTQYF.

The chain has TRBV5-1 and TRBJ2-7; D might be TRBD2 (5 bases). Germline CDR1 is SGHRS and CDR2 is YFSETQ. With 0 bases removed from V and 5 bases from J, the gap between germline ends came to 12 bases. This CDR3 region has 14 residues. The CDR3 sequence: CASSLVSSSDEQYF. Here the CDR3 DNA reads TGCGCCAGCAGCTTGGTTTCTAGCAGCGACGAGCAGTACTTC.

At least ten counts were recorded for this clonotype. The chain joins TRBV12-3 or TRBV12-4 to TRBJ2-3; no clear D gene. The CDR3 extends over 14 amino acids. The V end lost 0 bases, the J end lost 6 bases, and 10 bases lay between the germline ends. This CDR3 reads CASSLAESPDTQYF. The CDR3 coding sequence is TGTGCCAGCAGTTTAGCGGAGAGCCCCGATACGCAGTATTTT.

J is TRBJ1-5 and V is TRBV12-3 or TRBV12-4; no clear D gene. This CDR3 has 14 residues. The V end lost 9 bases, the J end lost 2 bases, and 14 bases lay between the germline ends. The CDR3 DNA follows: TGTGCCAGTACGCGAGGAGGTGGCAATCAGCCCCAGCATTTT. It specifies CASTRGGGNQPQHF.

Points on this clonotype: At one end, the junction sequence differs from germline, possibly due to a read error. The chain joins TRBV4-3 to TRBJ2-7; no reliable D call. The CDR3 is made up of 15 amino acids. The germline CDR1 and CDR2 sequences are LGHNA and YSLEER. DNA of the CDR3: TGCACCAGCAGCCGAGATAGCAGGCCATCCTACGAGCAGTACTTC. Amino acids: CTSSRDSRPSYEQYF.

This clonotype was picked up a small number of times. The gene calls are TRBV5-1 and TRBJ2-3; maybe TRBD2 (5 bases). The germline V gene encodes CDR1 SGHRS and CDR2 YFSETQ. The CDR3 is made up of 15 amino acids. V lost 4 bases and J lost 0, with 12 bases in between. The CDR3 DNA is TGCGCCAGCAGCGCCGGGATCCATAGCACAGATACGCAGTATTTT. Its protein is CASSAGIHSTDTQYF.

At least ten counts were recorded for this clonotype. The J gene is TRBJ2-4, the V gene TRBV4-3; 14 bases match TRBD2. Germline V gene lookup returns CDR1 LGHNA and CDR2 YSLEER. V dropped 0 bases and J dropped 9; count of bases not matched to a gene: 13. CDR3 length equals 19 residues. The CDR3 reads CASSQDIRLAGGPGFIQYF. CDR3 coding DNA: TGCGCCAGCAGCCAAGATATTCGACTAGCGGGAGGGCCGGGATTCATTCAGTACTTC.

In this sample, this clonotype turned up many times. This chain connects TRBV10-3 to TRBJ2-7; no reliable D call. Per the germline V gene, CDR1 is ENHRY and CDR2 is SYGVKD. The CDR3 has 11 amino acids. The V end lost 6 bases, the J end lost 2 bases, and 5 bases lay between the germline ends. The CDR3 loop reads CAIRDAYEQYF. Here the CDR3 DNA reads TGTGCCATCAGGGACGCCTACGAGCAGTACTTC.

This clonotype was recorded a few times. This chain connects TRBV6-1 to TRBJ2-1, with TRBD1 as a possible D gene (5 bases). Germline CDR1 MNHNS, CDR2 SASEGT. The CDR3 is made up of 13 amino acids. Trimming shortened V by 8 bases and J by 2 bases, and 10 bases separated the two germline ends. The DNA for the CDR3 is TGTGCCAGCGGACCAGGGACCTACAATGAGCAGTTCTTC. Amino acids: CASGPGTYNEQFF.

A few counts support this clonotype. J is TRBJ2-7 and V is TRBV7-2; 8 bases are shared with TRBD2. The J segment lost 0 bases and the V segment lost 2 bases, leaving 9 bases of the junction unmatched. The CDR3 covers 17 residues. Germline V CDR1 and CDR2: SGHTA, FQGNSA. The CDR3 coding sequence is TGTGCCAGCAGCTTAATGACCAGCGGGGGAAGCTCCTACGAGCAGTACTTC. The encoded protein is CASSLMTSGGSSYEQYF.

The CDR3 DNA reads TGTGCCAGCTCCCCGCTCCGGGAGGCGGCAGATACGCAGTATTTT. It is translated as CASSPLREAADTQYF. The rearrangement uses TRBV18 and TRBJ2-3; 7 positions match TRBD2. There are 15 residues in the CDR3. The junction had 10 bases not matched to a gene; V was cut back by 6 bases and J by 4 bases. Germline V lookup: CDR1 KGHSH, CDR2 LQKENI.

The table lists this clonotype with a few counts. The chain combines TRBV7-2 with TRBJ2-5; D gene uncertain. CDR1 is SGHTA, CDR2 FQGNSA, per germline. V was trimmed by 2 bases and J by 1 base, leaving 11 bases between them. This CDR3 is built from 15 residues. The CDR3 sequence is CASSLREVIQETQYF. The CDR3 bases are TGTGCCAGCAGCTTACGAGAGGTCATCCAAGAGACCCAGTACTTC.

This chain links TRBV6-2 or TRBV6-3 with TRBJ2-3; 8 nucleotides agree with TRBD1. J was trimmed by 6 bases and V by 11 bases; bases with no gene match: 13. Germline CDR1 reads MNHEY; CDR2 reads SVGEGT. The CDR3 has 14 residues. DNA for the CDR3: TGTGCCGGAGGGGCAGGGGGCGTTTCCGATACGCAGTATTTT. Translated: CAGGAGGVSDTQYF.

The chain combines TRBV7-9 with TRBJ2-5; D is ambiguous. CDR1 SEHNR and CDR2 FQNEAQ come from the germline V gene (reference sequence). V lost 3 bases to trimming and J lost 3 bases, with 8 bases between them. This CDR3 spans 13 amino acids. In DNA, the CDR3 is TGTGCCAGCAGCTTGATTGAGGAAGAGACCCAGTACTTC. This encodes CASSLIEEETQYF.

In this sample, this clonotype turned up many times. The CDR3 DNA reads TGTGCCAGCAGACTCCTCTACGAGCAGTACTTC. Residues: CASRLLYEQYF. This chain connects TRBV12-3 or TRBV12-4 to TRBJ2-7; D unresolved. The CDR3 sequence is 11 residues long. Trimming stripped 6 bases from V and 3 bases from J, with 6 bases between.

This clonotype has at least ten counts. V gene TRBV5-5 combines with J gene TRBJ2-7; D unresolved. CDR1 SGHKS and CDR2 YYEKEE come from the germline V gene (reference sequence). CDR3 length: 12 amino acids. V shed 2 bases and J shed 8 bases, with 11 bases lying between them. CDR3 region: CASSLFPEQQYF. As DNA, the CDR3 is TGTGCCAGCAGCTTATTTCCGGAACAGCAGTACTTC.

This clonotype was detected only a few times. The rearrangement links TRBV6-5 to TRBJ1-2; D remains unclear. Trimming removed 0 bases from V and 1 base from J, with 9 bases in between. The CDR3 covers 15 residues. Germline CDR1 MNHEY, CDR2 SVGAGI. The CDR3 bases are TGTGCCAGCAGTTACTCGGATACAGATAACTATGGCTACACCTTC. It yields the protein CASSYSDTDNYGYTF.

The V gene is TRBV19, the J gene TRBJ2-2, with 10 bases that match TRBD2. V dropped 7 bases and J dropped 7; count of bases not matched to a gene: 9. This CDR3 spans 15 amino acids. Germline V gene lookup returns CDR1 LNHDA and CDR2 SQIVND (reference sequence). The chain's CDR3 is CASTAGGIAFGELFF. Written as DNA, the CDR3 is TGTGCCAGTACAGCGGGGGGGATCGCGTTCGGGGAGCTGTTTTTT.

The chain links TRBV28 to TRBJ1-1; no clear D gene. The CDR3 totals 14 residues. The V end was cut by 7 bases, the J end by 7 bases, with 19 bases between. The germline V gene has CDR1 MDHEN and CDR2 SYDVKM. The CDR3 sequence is CASTKPPDVGEAFF. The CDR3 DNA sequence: TGTGCCAGCACCAAGCCACCAGACGTGGGTGAAGCTTTCTTT.

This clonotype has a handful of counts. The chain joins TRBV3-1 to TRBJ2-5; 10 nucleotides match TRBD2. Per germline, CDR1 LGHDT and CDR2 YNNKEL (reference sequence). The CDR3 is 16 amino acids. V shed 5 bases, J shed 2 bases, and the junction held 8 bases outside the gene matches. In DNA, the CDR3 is TGTGCCAGCAGCACCCCACTAGCGGGAATACAAGAGACCCAGTACTTC. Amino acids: CASSTPLAGIQETQYF.

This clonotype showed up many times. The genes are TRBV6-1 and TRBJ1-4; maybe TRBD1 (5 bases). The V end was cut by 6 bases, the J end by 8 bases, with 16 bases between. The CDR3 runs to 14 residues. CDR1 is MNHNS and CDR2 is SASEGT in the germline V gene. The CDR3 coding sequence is TGTGCCAGCAGGGAGACAGTAAAGCGGGAAAAACTGTTTTTT. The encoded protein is CASRETVKREKLFF.